These 27 T cell receptor beta chains were all obtained from the same sample, sequenced in a study of blood T cell repertoires in COVID-19. Measured with immunoSEQ multiplex PCR; TCRdb has only the in-frame clones, and not every one. The data hold approximately 480,000 clones, with approximately 92% observed a single time. Sequenced material: peripheral blood. These receptors all come from a man aged 18-30 years with COVID-19, enrolled during active disease.

As to this clone: The sample has other DNA sequences that encode this CDR3 too. J is TRBJ1-3 and V is TRBV4-1; 7 positions agree with TRBD1. Germline V gene data show CDR1 as MGHRA and CDR2 as YSYEKL. This CDR3 is built from 15 residues. After removal of 1 base from V and 1 base from J, the junction contained 1 base not matched to a gene. This CDR3 is CASSQGQGSGNTIYF. DNA for the CDR3: TGCGCCAGCAGCCAAGGACAGGGTTCTGGAAACACCATATATTTT.

The J gene is TRBJ2-3, the V gene TRBV24-1; D unclear. The germline V and J ends were trimmed by 4 bases and 3 bases, with 7 bases remaining between them. The germline V gene has CDR1 KGHDR and CDR2 SFDVKD. The CDR3 is made up of 13 amino acids. CDR3 bases: TGTGCCACCAGTGAATCGGAGACAGATACGCAGTATTTT. It codes for CATSESETDTQYF.

The V gene is TRBV5-1, the J gene TRBJ1-4; 9 bases are a match to TRBD1. Germline CDR1 reads SGHRS; CDR2 reads YFSETQ. V lost 0 bases, J lost 8 bases, and 5 bases stayed unmatched. This CDR3 spans 15 amino acids. CDR3 protein: CASSLGQGEGEKLFF. The CDR3 DNA reads TGCGCCAGCAGCTTGGGACAGGGGGAAGGCGAAAAACTGTTTTTT.

The V call is TRBV5-1, the J call TRBJ2-2, with 8 bases fitting TRBD2. Germline V lookup: CDR1 SGHRS, CDR2 YFSETQ. The CDR3 is 15 residues long. J gave up 4 bases and V 3 bases, and 5 bases lay outside the gene matches. CDR3 sequence reads: CASSWVTSGTGELFF. DNA for the CDR3: TGCGCCAGCAGCTGGGTCACTAGCGGCACCGGGGAGCTGTTTTTT.

This chain connects TRBV3-1 (or the pseudogene TRBV3-2) to TRBJ2-3; D may be TRBD2 (5 bases). In germline, CDR1 is LGHDT, CDR2 YNNKEL (reference sequence). The CDR3 contains 15 residues. With 4 bases removed from V and 2 bases from J, the gap between germline ends came to 13 bases. CDR3 sequence reads: CASSPDSGNTDTQYF. The CDR3 DNA sequence: TGTGCCAGCAGCCCGGACTCCGGTAACACAGATACGCAGTATTTT.

V is TRBV27 and J is TRBJ1-5, with no clear D. Germline CDR1 and CDR2: MNHEY and SMNVEV (reference sequence). Trimming removed 2 bases from V and 3 bases from J, with 8 bases in between. The CDR3 runs 14 residues. The CDR3 sequence: CASSLEGINQPQHF. CDR3 in DNA: TGTGCCAGCAGTTTAGAGGGAATCAATCAGCCCCAGCATTTT.

The table lists this clone with a few counts. The chain employs TRBV6-6 and TRBJ2-5, with a weak D call TRBD2 (5 bases). CDR3 size: 12 residues. V was shortened by 8 bases and J by 4 bases, with 11 bases between the two germline ends. Germline-derived CDR1 and CDR2 are MNHNY and SVGAGI (reference sequence). CDR3 in DNA: TGTGCCAGCCTGGGAGATTCAGAGACCCAGTACTTC. Translated, it gives CASLGDSETQYF.

Here the CDR3 DNA reads TGTGCCAGCAGCACAGAAACGGACAGTAACTATGGCTACACCTTC. Its translation is CASSTETDSNYGYTF. The V call is TRBV3-1 (or the pseudogene TRBV3-2), the J call TRBJ1-2; possibly TRBD1 for D (6 bases). CDR1 is LGHDT and CDR2 is YNNKEL in the germline V gene (reference sequence). This CDR3 is built from 15 residues. The germline V and J ends were trimmed by 5 bases and 1 base, with 14 bases remaining between them.

The chain links TRBV5-5 to TRBJ1-3, with D possibly matching TRBD1 (6 bases). The V gene lost 4 bases and the J gene lost 8 bases, with 19 bases spanning the gap. The CDR3 runs 15 residues. Germline V gene data show CDR1 as SGHKS and CDR2 as YYEKEE (reference sequence). The CDR3 DNA is TGTGCCAGCAGCCCAAGTCAGCGGGGGGCAGACACCATATATTTT. It encodes CASSPSQRGADTIYF. Based on the CDR3 plus reference TRBV5-5 and TRBJ1-3, the full variable domain is DAGVTQSPTHLIKTRGQQVTLRCSPISGHKSVSWYQQVLGQGPQFIFQYYEKEERGRGNFPDRFSARQFPNYSSELNVNALLLGDSALYLCASSPSQRGADTIYFGEGSWLTVV.

This clone was seen a handful of times. The chain employs TRBV9 and TRBJ2-5, with 7 bases identical to TRBD2. Per the germline V gene, CDR1 is SGDLS and CDR2 is YYNGEE. The CDR3 covers 14 residues. The junction had 7 bases not matched to a gene; V was cut back by 3 bases and J by 5 bases. The chain's CDR3 is CASSAGRAAETQYF. The DNA of the CDR3 is TGTGCCAGCAGCGCGGGGAGGGCGGCGGAGACCCAGTACTTC.

This clone turned up a few times. This chain joins TRBV7-6 and TRBJ2-3, with D maybe TRBD2 (6 bases). This CDR3 is 14 amino acids long. Germline CDR1 and CDR2: SGHVS and FNYEAQ. Trimming shortened V by 3 bases and J by 6 bases, and 13 bases separated the two germline ends. DNA for the CDR3: TGTGCCAGCAGCTTTACGACTAGTTTCGATACGCAGTATTTT. Amino acids: CASSFTTSFDTQYF. Variable domain in full (rest from reference TRBV7-6 and TRBJ2-3): GAGVSQSPRYKVTKRGQDVALRCDPISGHVSLYWYRQALGQGPEFLTYFNYEAQQDKSGLPNDRFSAERPEGSISTLTIQRTEQRDSAMYRCASSFTTSFDTQYFGPGTRLTVL.

The genes are TRBV7-2 and TRBJ2-7, with a weak D call TRBD2 (6 bases). Germline CDR1 SGHTA, CDR2 FQGNSA. The CDR3 runs to 13 residues. Trimming stripped 1 base from V and 9 bases from J, with 13 bases between. The CDR3 coding sequence is TGTGCCAGCAGCTTAGAGGGACGGCGGGGGCAGTACTTC. As protein: CASSLEGRRGQYF.

The chain links TRBV19 to TRBJ2-7; no reliable D call. There are 15 residues in the CDR3. V was shortened by 1 base and J by 2 bases, with 12 bases between the two germline ends. In germline, CDR1 is LNHDA, CDR2 SQIVND (reference sequence). CDR3 nucleotide sequence: TGTGCCAGTAGTATAGGCGTACAGAGTACCTACGAGCAGTACTTC. This encodes CASSIGVQSTYEQYF.

J is TRBJ1-1 and V is TRBV28; 8 bases fit TRBD1. V trimming: 2 bases; J trimming: 1 base; junction bases outside the gene matches: 3. Germline lookup yields CDR1 MDHEN and CDR2 SYDVKM. The CDR3 consists of 15 residues. This chain's CDR3 is CASSLDRGRNTEAFF. In DNA, the CDR3 is TGTGCCAGCAGTTTAGACAGGGGAAGGAACACTGAAGCTTTCTTT.

The chain carries TRBV4-2 and TRBJ2-7; TRBD1 is a possible D gene (5 bases). In germline, CDR1 is LGHNA, CDR2 YNFKEQ. The V and J ends lost 0 bases and 3 bases respectively, with 9 bases between them. The CDR3 contains 14 residues. CDR3 in DNA: TGTGCCAGCAGCCAAGATGGAACAGGCTACGAGCAGTACTTC. The encoded protein is CASSQDGTGYEQYF.

This clone is a singleton in its sample. This rearrangement joins TRBV5-4 to TRBJ2-5; 11 nucleotides align to TRBD2. CDR3 size: 16 residues. V lost 4 bases to trimming and J lost 1 base; unmatched junction nucleotides: 6. Germline lookup yields CDR1 SGHNT and CDR2 YYREEE (reference sequence). This chain's CDR3 is CASSPGGLAAQETQYF. The CDR3 nucleotides are TGTGCCAGCAGCCCGGGGGGACTAGCGGCCCAAGAGACCCAGTACTTC.

The CDR3 protein is CASGLIILGPPYNEQFF. In DNA, the CDR3 is TGTGCCAGCGGACTAATTATCTTAGGGCCCCCCTACAATGAGCAGTTCTTC. V and J are TRBV27 and TRBJ2-1, with D perhaps matching TRBD2 (6 bases). V shed 8 bases and J shed 2 bases, with 22 bases lying between them. The CDR3 consists of 17 residues. Germline assignment: CDR1 MNHEY and CDR2 SMNVEV (reference sequence).

This chain connects TRBV4-1 to TRBJ1-2, with D unclear. CDR1 and CDR2 (germline): MGHRA, YSYEKL. The CDR3 runs to 15 residues. Trimming shortened V by 5 bases and J by 3 bases, and 16 bases separated the two germline ends. In DNA form, the CDR3 reads TGCGCCAGCAGCTCCGGCCCGGGCGGGTACTATGGCTACACCTTC. Translation: CASSSGPGGYYGYTF.

The chain links TRBV7-9 to TRBJ1-3, with D perhaps TRBD1 (6 bases). V was trimmed by 1 base and J by 4 bases, leaving 11 bases between them. CDR3 size: 15 residues. The germline V gene has CDR1 SEHNR and CDR2 FQNEAQ (reference sequence). The CDR3 spells CASSLEAGVGNTIYF. In DNA form, the CDR3 reads TGTGCCAGCAGCTTAGAAGCAGGGGTAGGAAACACCATATATTTT.

The rearrangement joins TRBV2 to TRBJ1-5; TRBD1 agrees at 9 bases. Germline V lookup: CDR1 SNHLY, CDR2 FYNNEI. The CDR3 length is 16 residues. J lost 3 bases, V lost 6 bases, and 9 bases had no gene match. CDR3 sequence (DNA): TGTGCCAGCAGCCGCGGACAGGGGAGGGCCAATCAGCCCCAGCATTTT. Amino acids: CASSRGQGRANQPQHF.

The chain links TRBV5-1 to TRBJ2-7; tentative D call: TRBD2 (6 bases). The CDR3 runs to 14 residues. Germline V lookup: CDR1 SGHRS, CDR2 YFSETQ. Trimming took off 0 bases at V and 1 base at J, with 8 bases between the two ends. For the CDR3, the DNA is TGCGCCAGCAGCTTGGCTGGGACTTCCTACGAGCAGTACTTC. This gives the protein CASSLAGTSYEQYF.

The chain carries TRBV5-8 and TRBJ1-2; TRBD1 agrees at 9 bases. Germline lookup yields CDR1 SGHTS and CDR2 YDEGEE. Trimming cost V 0 bases and J 2 bases; bases outside gene matches: 2. CDR3 size: 15 residues. CDR3 protein: CASSLDRGRNYGYTF. CDR3 sequence (DNA): TGTGCCAGCAGCTTGGACAGGGGGCGAAACTATGGCTACACCTTC.

The chain joins TRBV3-1 (or the pseudogene TRBV3-2) to TRBJ2-5, with TRBD2 matching over 13 bases. The CDR3 loop spans 19 amino acids. V shed 4 bases and J 1 base; nucleotides not matched to a gene: 12. Germline V gene sequence: CDR1 LGHDT, CDR2 YNNKEL (reference sequence). CDR3 region: CASSRYSGTSGAIQETQYF. The CDR3 bases are TGTGCCAGCAGCCGCTACTCCGGGACTAGCGGGGCGATCCAAGAGACCCAGTACTTC.

The V call is TRBV12-3 or TRBV12-4, the J call TRBJ1-2; 11 positions agree with TRBD1. This CDR3 has 13 residues. V lost 3 bases, J lost 8 bases, and 2 bases stayed unmatched. For the CDR3, the DNA is TGTGCCAGCAGTTTCGGACAGGGGGCGGGCTACACCTTC. This encodes CASSFGQGAGYTF.

For this clone: Other DNA sequences in the sample encode the same CDR3. This sequence joins TRBV24-1 and TRBJ2-3; the D is unclear. Trimming left V 4 bases short and J 2 bases short, with 9 bases between. Germline CDR1 and CDR2: KGHDR and SFDVKD. The CDR3 is 14 amino acids. CDR3: CATSDPTSTDTQYF. For the CDR3, the DNA is TGTGCCACCAGTGACCCAACTTCCACAGATACGCAGTATTTT.

The V and J genes are TRBV7-9 and TRBJ1-3, with D unresolved. This CDR3 is 14 amino acids long. The germline V and J ends were trimmed by 2 bases and 4 bases, with 9 bases remaining between them. Germline V gives CDR1 SEHNR, CDR2 FQNEAQ (reference sequence). DNA of the CDR3: TGTGCCAGCAGCTTACAGGCCGCCGGAAACACCATATATTTT. It is translated as CASSLQAAGNTIYF. The full variable domain, rest sourced from reference TRBV7-9 and TRBJ1-3, is DTGVSQNPRHKITKRGQNVTFRCDPISEHNRLYWYRQTLGQGPEFLTYFQNEAQLEKSRLLSDRFSAERPKGSFSTLEIQRTEQGDSAMYLCASSLQAAGNTIYFGEGSWLTVV.

This rearrangement joins TRBV6-5 to TRBJ2-7; TRBD2 aligns across 13 bases. Germline V gives CDR1 MNHEY, CDR2 SVGAGI. The CDR3 has 14 residues. V was pared by 6 bases and J by 4 bases, with 3 bases of the junction left unmatched. DNA for the CDR3: TGTGCCAGCAGGAGGACTAGCGGGGGATACGAGCAGTACTTC. It codes for CASRRTSGGYEQYF.